This T cell receptor (beta chain) comes out of a study of cytomegalovirus exposure and HLA in healthy donors. Points from the study as a whole: Many donors carried some public TCRs, although rarity characterized most TCR sequences. Previous analysis showed most TCR beta V segments were productive about 87% or about 30% of the time. There were some V segments, including TRBV6-2 and TRBV6-3, excluded as indistinguishable. Highly shared variants forming one cluster were likely a sequencing artifact.

The junction had 4 bases not matched to a gene; V was cut back by 3 bases and J by 3 bases. This CDR3 spans 16 amino acids. CDR1 is SGHDT and CDR2 is YYEEEE in the germline V gene. This clone was seen just once. Its specificity is unknown. The primer mix had 60 Vbeta and 13 Jbeta primers. Profiling relied on immunoSEQ multiplex PCR, and the TCRdb table lists in-frame clones only, not all of them. The table has 110,000 or so clones, around 66% seen once. This receptor was identified in a man aged 18 to 29 in good health and CMV-seropositive. The gene calls are TRBV5-6 and TRBJ2-1; 12 bases are a match to TRBD2. Sequencing was carried out using PBMCs. The CDR3 DNA sequence: TGTGCCAGCAGCTCGACGACTAGCGGGGGCTACAATGAGCAGTTCTTC. Protein product: CASSSTTSGGYNEQFF.